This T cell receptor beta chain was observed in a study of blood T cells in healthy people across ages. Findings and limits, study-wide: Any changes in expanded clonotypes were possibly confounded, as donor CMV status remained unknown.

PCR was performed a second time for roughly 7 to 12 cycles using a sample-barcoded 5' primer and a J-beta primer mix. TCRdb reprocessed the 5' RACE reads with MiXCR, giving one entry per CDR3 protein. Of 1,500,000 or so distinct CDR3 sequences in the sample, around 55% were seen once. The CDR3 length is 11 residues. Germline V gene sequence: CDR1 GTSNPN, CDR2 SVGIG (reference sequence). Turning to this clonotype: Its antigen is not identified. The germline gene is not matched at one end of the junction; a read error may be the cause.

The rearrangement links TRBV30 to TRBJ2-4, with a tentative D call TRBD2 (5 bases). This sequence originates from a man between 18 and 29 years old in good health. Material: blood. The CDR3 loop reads CAGSYEGIQYF. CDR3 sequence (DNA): TGTGCCGGGAGTTATGAGGGCATTCAGTACTTC.